The 20 T cell receptor beta chains below all came from one sample that was sequenced in a study of T cells in narcolepsy. Repertoires were generated with immunoSEQ multiplex PCR, while TCRdb's copy carries only in-frame clones and drops some. The sample shows approximately 22,000 clones, around two thirds of them seen only once. The sample comprised memory (CD45RA-) CD4+ T cells from blood. These receptors were collected from a human donor in good health.

The chain recombines TRBV4-2 with TRBJ1-2; D is uncertain. V dropped 2 bases and J dropped 1 base, with 11 bases sitting between them. Germline CDR1 and CDR2: LGHNA and YNFKEQ. The CDR3 spans 15 residues. CDR3 DNA sequence: TGTGCCAGCAGCCAAACCAGAATCGATAACTATGGCTACACCTTC. Its protein is CASSQTRIDNYGYTF.

This sequence joins TRBV2 and TRBJ1-5; D unclear. Germline V lookup: CDR1 SNHLY, CDR2 FYNNEI. V was cut by 7 bases and J by 3 bases, with 10 bases left in between. The CDR3 spans 13 residues. The CDR3: CASTTGLNQPQHF. The CDR3 DNA reads as TGTGCCAGCACTACCGGTCTCAATCAGCCCCAGCATTTT.

The chain uses TRBV7-9 and TRBJ1-1; D unclear. The CDR3 length is 15 residues. Germline V gene data show CDR1 as SEHNR and CDR2 as FQNEAQ (reference sequence). The ends were cut back, 5 bases at V and 1 base at J, with 14 bases in the middle. CDR3 DNA: TGTGCCAGCAGCCCCCGATTGTCTGCGAACACTGAAGCTTTCTTT. This gives the protein CASSPRLSANTEAFF.

This clone was seen more than once but under ten times. The V gene is TRBV7-3, the J gene TRBJ2-5; D possibly uses TRBD1 or TRBD2 (6 bases each). Deletions cut 5 bases from V and 5 bases from J, with 30 bases between. The CDR3 runs 19 residues. The germline CDR1 and CDR2 sequences are SGHTA and FQGTGA. CDR3 bases: TGTGCCAGCAGCAGAGGGGGGTCGACAGACACGAGCTTTAAGGAGACCCAGTACTTC. This encodes CASSRGGSTDTSFKETQYF.

A few counts support this clone. This chain links TRBV2 with TRBJ2-5, with D unresolved. The V gene lost 8 bases and the J gene lost 5 bases, with 12 bases spanning the gap. The germline V gene encodes CDR1 SNHLY and CDR2 FYNNEI. The CDR3 length is 12 residues. CDR3 sequence reads: CASGIVRETQYF. The CDR3 DNA reads as TGTGCCAGCGGTATCGTCCGGGAGACCCAGTACTTC.

The CDR3 spells CASRSGTGAGTEAFF. The CDR3, as DNA: TGTGCCAGCAGGAGTGGGACAGGGGCGGGGACTGAAGCTTTCTTT. This chain uses TRBV28 with TRBJ1-1; 10 bases match TRBD1. The CDR3 loop spans 15 amino acids. CDR1 and CDR2 (germline): MDHEN, SYDVKM. Trimming at V came to 6 bases and at J to 5 bases, leaving 9 bases not matched to a gene.

As to this clone: Other DNA sequences from this sample encode an identical CDR3 as well. The gene calls are TRBV5-6 and TRBJ1-1; D not certain. V was pared by 4 bases and J by 4 bases, with 11 bases between. The CDR3 consists of 13 residues. Germline assignment: CDR1 SGHDT and CDR2 YYEEEE. For the CDR3, the DNA is TGTGCCAGCAGCCCGACATGGGGCACTGAAGCTTTCTTT. Protein sequence: CASSPTWGTEAFF.

A few counts support this clone. This sequence joins TRBV18 and TRBJ1-5; D is possibly TRBD1 (6 bases). V was shortened by 5 bases and J by 5 bases, with 10 bases between the two germline ends. This CDR3 is built from 13 residues. Germline CDR1 is KGHSH and CDR2 is LQKENI. DNA for the CDR3: TGTGCCAGCTCAACAGGGCAAGATCAGCCCCAGCATTTT. The encoded protein is CASSTGQDQPQHF.

V usage is TRBV19 and J usage is TRBJ2-7, with a possible D match to TRBD1 (6 bases). CDR3 length: 14 residues. The V gene's germline CDR1 is LNHDA and CDR2 SQIVND (reference sequence). The V and J ends lost 4 bases and 8 bases respectively, with 18 bases between them. The CDR3 DNA sequence: TGTGCCAGTAGTAACACAGGGAGCCTTACGAAGCAGTACTTC. It encodes CASSNTGSLTKQYF.

The chain recombines TRBV28 with TRBJ2-4, with D tentatively TRBD1 (6 bases). The germline CDR1 and CDR2 sequences are MDHEN and SYDVKM. Trimming removed 2 bases from V and 9 bases from J, with 17 bases in between. This CDR3 is built from 15 residues. DNA of the CDR3: TGTGCCAGCAGTTTACTGGGGGCTCTCCAAGGCATTCAGTACTTC. Its protein product is CASSLLGALQGIQYF.

The chain employs TRBV5-5 and TRBJ2-5, with unresolved D. This CDR3 is 14 amino acids long. Trimming left V 0 bases short and J 2 bases short, with 8 bases between. Germline V lookup: CDR1 SGHKS, CDR2 YYEKEE (reference sequence). The CDR3 sequence: CASSLASKQETQYF. Here the CDR3 DNA reads TGTGCCAGCAGCTTGGCCAGCAAACAAGAGACCCAGTACTTC.

This clone was detected only a few times. The chain has TRBV6-1 and TRBJ1-3; the D is unclear. Per germline, CDR1 MNHNS and CDR2 SASEGT. V lost 4 bases and J 0 bases, leaving 10 bases between the germline ends. The CDR3 loop spans 15 amino acids. The CDR3 DNA is TGTGCCAGCAGTGCAACGTGGGACTCTGGAAACACCATATATTTT. As protein: CASSATWDSGNTIYF.

This chain joins TRBV9 and TRBJ2-5, with 16 nucleotides matching TRBD2. The CDR3 length is 16 residues. V trimming: 4 bases; J trimming: 5 bases; junction bases outside the gene matches: 5. The germline gives CDR1 SGDLS, CDR2 YYNGEE. The CDR3 spells CASSTGLAGGPETQYF. CDR3 nucleotide sequence: TGTGCCAGCAGCACGGGACTAGCGGGGGGGCCCGAGACCCAGTACTTC.

The chain carries TRBV30 and TRBJ2-7, with 7 bases aligning to TRBD2. Germline V CDR1 and CDR2: GTSNPN, SVGIG (reference sequence). Losses at the gene ends were 0 bases for V and 3 bases for J; bases not matched to a gene: 8. The CDR3 covers 15 residues. The CDR3 loop reads CAWSVGSGSYYEQYF. The CDR3 DNA is TGTGCCTGGAGTGTTGGTAGCGGGTCCTACTACGAGCAGTACTTC.

This clone was detected only once. The rearrangement joins TRBV29-1 to TRBJ2-7; D assignment may be TRBD1 or TRBD2 (5 bases each). The germline V and J ends were trimmed by 2 bases and 4 bases, with 12 bases remaining between them. Germline V gene data show CDR1 as SQVTM and CDR2 as ANQGSEA. CDR3 length: 13 residues. CDR3 loop: CSVEKGTGYEQYF. The CDR3 DNA reads TGCAGCGTTGAAAAGGGGACGGGTTACGAGCAGTACTTC.

The gene calls are TRBV6-5 and TRBJ1-6; possibly TRBD1 for D (6 bases). Trimming shortened V by 9 bases and J by 9 bases, and 21 bases separated the two germline ends. CDR3 size: 15 residues. CDR1 and CDR2 from the germline V gene are MNHEY and SVGAGI. Here the CDR3 DNA reads TGTGCCAGTCATGGCCAGACAGGTGGTCCTTCACCCCTCCACTTT. Protein product: CASHGQTGGPSPLHF.

This clone has just one count. This rearrangement joins TRBV29-1 to TRBJ1-3; tentatively, D is TRBD1 (5 bases). Trimming took 6 bases from V and 2 from J, leaving 8 bases between them. CDR3 length: 12 residues. Germline CDR1 reads SQVTM; CDR2 reads ANQGSEA. The chain's CDR3 is CSVQTAGNTIYF. The CDR3 DNA is TGCAGCGTACAGACAGCTGGAAACACCATATATTTT.

This clone has a handful of counts. The chain is built from TRBV11-1 and TRBJ2-1; 8 nucleotides align to TRBD2. Trimming cost V 5 bases and J 7 bases; bases outside gene matches: 10. The germline V gene encodes CDR1 SGHAT and CDR2 FQDESV (reference sequence). This CDR3 contains 15 residues. CDR3 nucleotides: TGTGCCAGCAGCCCGGGGGGGGCCCAAGGGAATGAGCAGTTCTTC. This codes for CASSPGGAQGNEQFF. Full variable domain (remainder filled in from reference TRBV11-1 and TRBJ2-1): EAEVAQSPRYKITEKSQAVAFWCDPISGHATLYWYRQILGQGPELLVQFQDESVVDDSQLPKDRFSAERLKGVDSTLKIQPAELGDSAMYLCASSPGGAQGNEQFFGPGTRLTVL.

This clone has a single count. The chain couples TRBV2 to TRBJ2-7, with a weak D call TRBD2 (7 bases). The CDR3 totals 14 residues. CDR1 and CDR2 (germline): SNHLY, FYNNEI. V gave up 2 bases and J gave up 4 bases, with 12 bases separating them. As DNA, the CDR3 is TGTGCCAGCAGTGAACGGGGGGCCAGGTACGAGCAGTACTTC. It codes for CASSERGARYEQYF.

The V call is TRBV5-4, the J call TRBJ1-1; D possibly corresponds to TRBD1 (5 bases). Germline CDR1 is SGHNT and CDR2 is YYREEE (reference sequence). The V end was cut by 3 bases, the J end by 3 bases, with 12 bases between. This CDR3 contains 14 residues. The CDR3 spells CASSSGRLDTEAFF. For the CDR3, the DNA is TGTGCCAGCAGCTCGGGACGGTTAGACACTGAAGCTTTCTTT.